The T cell receptor (beta chain) described here comes from a study of tumor-infiltrating lymphocytes in primary liver carcinoma. This CDR3 comprises 16 residues. The germline V gene encodes CDR1 SGHNT and CDR2 YYREEE (reference sequence). Trimming cost V 9 bases and J 5 bases; bases outside gene matches: 19. Taking about 20-31 mg of unsorted bulk tissue, the authors co-extracted RNA and DNA. TCR beta cDNA came from about 470 ng total RNA, primed with a constant-region primer. Slightly modified ARM-PCR served as the procedure for the TCR beta libraries. These libraries came from three rounds of nested multiplex PCR. Primers for the first two PCR rounds were TRBV1-TRBV30 forward primers and a C-beta reverse primer (roughly 9 cycles per round). TCRdb redid the calling of the multiplex PCR reads with MiXCR, one entry per CDR3 protein. The repertoire holds approximately 99,000 distinct CDR3 sequences, with roughly 69% as singletons.

This sequence joins TRBV5-4 and TRBJ2-5; 7 bases agree with TRBD1. The sequenced sample was liver tumor tissue from sampling region 5. Subset reported: tumor region T5, tumor centre. This receptor was obtained from a woman aged 55-69 years with primary liver carcinoma and hepatitis B virus infection. This chain's CDR3 is CANSPGQTPSRETQYF. The CDR3 DNA is TGTGCCAATAGCCCGGGACAGACACCTTCAAGGGAGACCCAGTACTTC.